The next 22 T cell receptor beta chains were all read from a single sample in a study of identical twins. TCRdb used MiXCR to reprocess the 5' RACE reads, holding one entry per CDR3 protein. This sample yields fewer than 250,000 distinct CDR3 sequences, of which roughly a tenth are seen a single time; about 5.5% belongs to the top ten. The sequenced material came from memory (CD45RO+) T cells sorted from blood. These receptors originate from a young woman in good health.

The chain recombines TRBV5-1 with TRBJ1-2; D perhaps matches TRBD1 (5 bases). CDR1 is SGHRS, CDR2 YFSETQ, per germline. CDR3 length: 13 residues. The V gene lost 4 bases and the J gene lost 8 bases, with 15 bases spanning the gap. Written as DNA, the CDR3 is TGCGCCAGCAGCCCGGGGGTGAATAGAGGCTACACCTTC. Amino acid sequence: CASSPGVNRGYTF.

This clonotype has only a few counts. This chain uses TRBV20-1 with TRBJ2-7, with D tentatively TRBD1 (5 bases). V dropped 1 base and J dropped 2 bases, with 12 bases sitting between them. The CDR3 is 14 amino acids. CDR1 and CDR2 from the germline V gene are DFQATT and SNEGSKA (reference sequence). The CDR3 DNA reads TGCAGTGCTAGAGCAGCTGACAGACCCTACGAGCAGTACTTC. The encoded protein is CSARAADRPYEQYF.

This clonotype was seen more than once but under ten times. The chain couples TRBV7-2 to TRBJ2-1; 9 nucleotides align to TRBD1. The germline V gene encodes CDR1 SGHTA and CDR2 FQGNSA. Trimming at V came to 0 bases and at J to 6 bases, leaving 6 bases not matched to a gene. CDR3 size: 16 residues. The CDR3 coding sequence is TGTGCCAGCAGCTTAGCGCCGGGGACAGGGATCAATGAGCAGTTCTTC. This sequence encodes CASSLAPGTGINEQFF.

This clonotype was observed at least ten times. The chain couples TRBV20-1 to TRBJ2-2, with TRBD1 as a possible D gene (6 bases). Germline CDR1 reads DFQATT; CDR2 reads SNEGSKA (reference sequence). Trimming shortened V by 3 bases and J by 4 bases, and 15 bases separated the two germline ends. There are 15 residues in the CDR3. The CDR3 DNA reads TGCAGTGCTAGTAACCCAGGGGTGATCACCGGGGAGCTGTTTTTT. It translates to CSASNPGVITGELFF.

V usage is TRBV29-1 and J usage is TRBJ1-2; 9 nucleotides match TRBD1. Germline CDR1 SQVTM, CDR2 ANQGSEA. V gave up 7 bases and J gave up 0 bases; unmatched junction bases: 3. The CDR3 is made up of 13 amino acids. CDR3 in DNA: TGCAGCGCCCGGACAGGGGCTAACTATGGCTACACCTTC. This gives the protein CSARTGANYGYTF.

This clonotype has a handful of counts. V gene TRBV7-7 combines with J gene TRBJ2-1, with TRBD2 matching over 7 bases. This CDR3 contains 13 residues. V shed 1 base, J shed 10 bases, and the junction held 4 bases outside the gene matches. Germline V gene data show CDR1 as SSHAT and CDR2 as FNYEAQ (reference sequence). The CDR3 nucleotides are TGTGCCAGCAGCTTAGGACGGGAGGTGGAGCAGTTCTTC. Translating it yields CASSLGREVEQFF.

This clonotype was seen only a few times. The rearrangement uses TRBV3-1 and TRBJ1-2; the D is unclear. Between the trimmed V and J ends, which lost 4 bases and 8 bases, there was a span of 23 bases. Germline V gene lookup returns CDR1 LGHDT and CDR2 YNNKEL (reference sequence). The CDR3 loop spans 16 amino acids. CDR3 region: CASSLMRSGSARGYTF. The CDR3 region has the DNA TGTGCCAGCAGCCTAATGAGGTCCGGGTCCGCGCGGGGCTACACCTTC.

The chain combines TRBV11-2 with TRBJ2-7; D uncertain. Germline loops: CDR1 SGHAT, CDR2 FQNNGV. Trimming took 0 bases from V and 3 from J, leaving 9 bases between them. The CDR3 runs 14 residues. The CDR3 loop is CASSLDIWDYEQYF. As DNA, the CDR3 is TGTGCCAGCAGCTTAGATATTTGGGACTACGAGCAGTACTTC.

The rearrangement links TRBV11-3 to TRBJ1-2; D ambiguous. V lost 5 bases and J 1 base, leaving 8 bases between the germline ends. From germline, CDR1 is SGHNT and CDR2 YENEEA. This CDR3 spans 13 amino acids. CDR3 sequence reads: CASSPQINYGYTF. The CDR3 DNA reads TGTGCCAGCAGCCCACAAATTAACTATGGCTACACCTTC.

The J gene is TRBJ2-6, the V gene TRBV11-1; D may be TRBD1 or TRBD2 (5 bases each). The CDR3 consists of 21 residues. V lost 3 bases and J 2 bases, leaving 26 bases between the germline ends. In germline, CDR1 is SGHAT, CDR2 FQDESV (reference sequence). This CDR3 reads CASSFSVWGRSKDPGANVLTF. CDR3 DNA sequence: TGTGCCAGCAGCTTTAGCGTATGGGGCCGCTCTAAGGACCCTGGGGCCAACGTCCTGACTTTC.

V usage is TRBV20-1 and J usage is TRBJ2-7; TRBD2 matches 8 bases. This CDR3 spans 15 amino acids. CDR1 and CDR2 from the germline V gene are DFQATT and SNEGSKA (reference sequence). Losses at the gene ends were 0 bases for V and 4 bases for J; bases not matched to a gene: 8. CDR3 DNA sequence: TGCAGTGCTAGAGATTACGGGAGGGCCAGGTACGAGCAGTACTTC. This sequence encodes CSARDYGRARYEQYF.

This clonotype was observed at least ten times. The chain is built from TRBV5-5 and TRBJ1-6, with D tentatively TRBD1 (5 bases). Germline lookup yields CDR1 SGHKS and CDR2 YYEKEE (reference sequence). Trimming pared 3 bases from V and 0 bases from J, leaving 7 bases between. The CDR3 is 15 amino acids. The DNA for the CDR3 is TGTGCCAGCAGCTCGGGGGACTCCTATAATTCACCCCTCCACTTT. This encodes CASSSGDSYNSPLHF.

The CDR3 DNA follows: TGTGCCACCAGCAGAGAACCCGGCTCCCGCTACGAGCAGTACTTC. Its translation: CATSREPGSRYEQYF. This chain uses TRBV15 with TRBJ2-7; D remains unclear. CDR3 size: 15 residues. V dropped 0 bases and J dropped 3 bases, with 12 bases sitting between them. The germline V gene encodes CDR1 LNHNV and CDR2 YYDKDF (reference sequence).

The chain combines TRBV5-1 with TRBJ2-5; 10 bases fit TRBD2. V dropped 7 bases and J dropped 5; count of bases not matched to a gene: 8. Germline CDR1 is SGHRS and CDR2 is YFSETQ. The CDR3 is 14 amino acids. The CDR3 region has the DNA TGCGCCAGCTCGACTAGCGGGTTCTGGGAGACCCAGTACTTC. Translating it yields CASSTSGFWETQYF.

The chain uses TRBV14 and TRBJ1-4; TRBD1 is a possible D gene (5 bases). CDR3 size: 14 residues. V lost 4 bases, J lost 7 bases, and 13 bases lay in between. CDR1 is SGHDN, CDR2 FVKESK, per germline. The CDR3 nucleotides read TGTGCCAGCAGCCCGTGGGGCGTTGGTGAAAAACTGTTTTTT. Its translation is CASSPWGVGEKLFF.

Here the CDR3 reads CASSQVGTDEQYF. CDR3 DNA sequence: TGCGCCAGCAGCCAAGTGGGAACCGACGAGCAGTACTTC. V usage is TRBV4-3 and J usage is TRBJ2-7; D ambiguous. Germline V gene lookup returns CDR1 LGHNA and CDR2 YSLEER. The CDR3 consists of 13 residues. Trimming removed 1 base at V and 5 bases at J, with 9 bases between.

The chain combines TRBV6-5 with TRBJ2-2; no clear D. CDR1 is MNHEY and CDR2 is SVGAGI in the germline V gene. The CDR3 is 18 residues long. V was pared by 1 base and J by 6 bases, with 21 bases between. In DNA form, the CDR3 reads TGTGCCAGCAGTTACTACCGCTCGGGCCCCCACGCCCCCGGGGAGCTGTTTTTT. This gives the protein CASSYYRSGPHAPGELFF.

This clonotype occurred a few times. V is TRBV27 and J is TRBJ2-3; D is undetermined. Trimming cost V 2 bases and J 1 base, with 7 bases left between them. The CDR3 runs to 14 residues. Germline CDR1 reads MNHEY; CDR2 reads SMNVEV (reference sequence). The CDR3 sequence: CASSLRAGTDTQYF. The CDR3 nucleotides are TGTGCCAGCAGTTTAAGGGCCGGCACAGATACGCAGTATTTT.

This clonotype was observed a few times. The chain joins TRBV5-1 to TRBJ1-1; the D gene is possibly TRBD1 (6 bases). Germline CDR1 reads SGHRS; CDR2 reads YFSETQ. Trimming removed 4 bases at V and 5 bases at J, with 15 bases between. The CDR3 loop spans 14 amino acids. The CDR3 here is CASSPLGRGTEAFF. The CDR3 nucleotides are TGCGCCAGCAGCCCGCTGGGGAGGGGGACTGAAGCTTTCTTT. The entire variable domain, with the rest obtained from reference TRBV5-1 and TRBJ1-1, is as follows: KAGVTQTPRYLIKTRGQQVTLSCSPISGHRSVSWYQQTPGQGLQFLFEYFSETQRNKGNFPGRFSGRQFSNSRSEMNVSTLELGDSALYLCASSPLGRGTEAFFGQGTRLTVV.

This clonotype came up a few times. The limits of the CDR3 on the DNA are not certain, so only TCRdb's listed CDR3 is given. This rearrangement joins TRBV12-3 or TRBV12-4 to TRBJ1-2; no DNA check was done on the table's D call, TRBD1. Inclusive of both ends, the CDR3 amounts to 14 amino acids. The CDR3 spells CASSLRWGRGTDTF.

In this sample, this clonotype turned up a few times. The chain recombines TRBV11-2 with TRBJ1-5; D remains ambiguous. V lost 0 bases to trimming and J lost 10 bases, with 7 bases between them. CDR1 is SGHAT, CDR2 FQNNGV, per germline. The CDR3 extends over 12 amino acids. This CDR3 is CASSLEFGPQHF. For the CDR3, the DNA is TGTGCCAGCAGCTTAGAGTTTGGACCCCAGCATTTT.

The chain is built from TRBV20-1 and TRBJ1-2; D gene ambiguous. This CDR3 contains 12 residues. In germline, CDR1 is DFQATT, CDR2 SNEGSKA (reference sequence). V was shortened by 8 bases and J by 6 bases, with 16 bases between the two germline ends. The CDR3 protein is CSPSHEVDGYTF. CDR3 bases: TGCAGTCCCTCCCATGAGGTGGATGGCTACACCTTC.